This T cell receptor (beta chain) was sequenced for a study of response to subunit inactivated influenza vaccine. TCRdb reprocessed the RT-PCR reads with MiXCR, giving one entry per CDR3 protein. The sample has 500,000 to 600,000 distinct CDR3 sequences; around 13% are singletons. General study findings and limits: Seasonal influenza vaccination, on each occasion, was suggested by the authors to recruit few new T cells.

Germline V CDR1 and CDR2: MGHRA, YSYEKL. With V trimmed by 2 bases and J by 7 bases, 16 bases remained unmatched. The CDR3 extends over 17 amino acids. This clonotype showed up just a few times. What it binds is not known. The source material was PBMCs from blood, sampled 45 days after vaccination. The sequence was obtained from a man aged 45-60 years who received an inactivated influenza vaccine. The chain links TRBV4-1 to TRBJ2-5, with 7 bases identical to TRBD1. CDR3 in DNA: TGCGCCAGCAGCCAACCTACACTTGACAGGGCGGCAACGACCCAGTACTTC. Its translation: CASSQPTLDRAATTQYF.